Sequencing of this T cell receptor beta chain was carried out in a study of identical twins. The V gene's germline CDR1 is DFQATT and CDR2 SNEGSKA (reference sequence). The CDR3 contains 12 residues. The germline V and J ends were trimmed by 6 bases and 10 bases, with 16 bases remaining between them. One entry per CDR3 protein, called by TCRdb with MiXCR from the 5' RACE reads. The data hold hundreds of thousands of distinct CDR3 sequences, with roughly 8.6% observed a single time. This sample was also put to use in a study of yellow fever vaccine responses in identical twins.

Source material: memory (CD45RO+) T cells sorted from blood. This receptor was taken from a young woman in good health. The chain uses TRBV20-1 and TRBJ2-1; the D gene is possibly TRBD2 (6 bases). The CDR3 DNA is TGCAGTGCGGAAGTGGGGGGAACGGAGCAGTTCTTC. It codes for CSAEVGGTEQFF.